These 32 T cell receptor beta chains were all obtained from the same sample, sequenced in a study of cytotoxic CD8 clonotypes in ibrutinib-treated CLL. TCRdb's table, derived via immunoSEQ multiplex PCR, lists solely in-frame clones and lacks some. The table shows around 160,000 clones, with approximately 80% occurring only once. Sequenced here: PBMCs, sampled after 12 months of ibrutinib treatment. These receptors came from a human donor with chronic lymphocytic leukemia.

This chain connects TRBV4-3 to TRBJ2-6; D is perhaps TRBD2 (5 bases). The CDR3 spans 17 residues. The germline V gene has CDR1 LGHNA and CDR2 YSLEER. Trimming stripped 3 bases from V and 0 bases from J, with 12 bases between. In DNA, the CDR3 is TGCGCCAGCAGCCAGTCAGCGGCAAGCTCTGGGGCCAACGTCCTGACTTTC. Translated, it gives CASSQSAASSGANVLTF.

The CDR3 sequence: CASHRGGENEQFF. The CDR3 region has the DNA TGTGCCAGCCACAGGGGGGGGGAAAATGAGCAGTTCTTC. The V call is TRBV4-2, the J call TRBJ2-1, with D perhaps matching TRBD1 (8 bases). The CDR3 sequence is 13 residues long. Germline V CDR1 and CDR2: LGHNA, YNFKEQ. V shed 8 bases and J shed 7 bases, with 15 bases lying between them.

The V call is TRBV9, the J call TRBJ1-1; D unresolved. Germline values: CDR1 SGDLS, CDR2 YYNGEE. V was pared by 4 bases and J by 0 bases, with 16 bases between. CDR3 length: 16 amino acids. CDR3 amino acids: CASSPGWGGMNTEAFF. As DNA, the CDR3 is TGTGCCAGCAGCCCCGGGTGGGGAGGCATGAACACTGAAGCTTTCTTT.

The CDR3: CASSVGPLPIYTQYF. CDR3 sequence (DNA): TGTGCCAGCAGCGTGGGGCCCCTGCCGATCTATACGCAGTATTTT. This chain connects TRBV9 to TRBJ2-3, with D maybe TRBD1 (5 bases). V was clipped by 2 bases and J by 7 bases, with 17 bases between them. Germline V gene data show CDR1 as SGDLS and CDR2 as YYNGEE. There are 15 residues in the CDR3.

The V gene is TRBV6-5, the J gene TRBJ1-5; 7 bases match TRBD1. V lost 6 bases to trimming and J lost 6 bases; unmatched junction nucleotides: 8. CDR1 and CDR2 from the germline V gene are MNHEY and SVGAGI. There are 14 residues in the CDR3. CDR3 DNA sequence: TGTGCCAGCAGCTTGACAGGGTCCAGTCAGCCCCAGCATTTT. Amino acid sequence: CASSLTGSSQPQHF.

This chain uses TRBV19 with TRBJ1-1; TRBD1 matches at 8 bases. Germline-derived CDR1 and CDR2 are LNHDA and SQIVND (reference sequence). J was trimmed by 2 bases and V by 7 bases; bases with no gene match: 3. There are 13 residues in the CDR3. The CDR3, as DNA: TGTGCCAGTACCCAGGGGGCTAACACTGAAGCTTTCTTT. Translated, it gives CASTQGANTEAFF.

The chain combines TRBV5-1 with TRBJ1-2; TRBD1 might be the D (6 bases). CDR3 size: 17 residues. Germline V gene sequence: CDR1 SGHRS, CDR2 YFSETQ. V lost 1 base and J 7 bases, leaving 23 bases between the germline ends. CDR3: CASSLSTGIYTLSGYTF. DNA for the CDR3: TGCGCCAGCAGCTTGTCCACAGGGATATATACATTGAGTGGCTACACCTTC.

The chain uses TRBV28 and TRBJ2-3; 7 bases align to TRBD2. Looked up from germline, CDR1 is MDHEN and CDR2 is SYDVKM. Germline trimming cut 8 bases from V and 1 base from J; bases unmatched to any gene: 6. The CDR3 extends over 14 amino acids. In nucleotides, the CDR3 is TGTGCCAGCGTTTGGGGAGGGCGCACAGATACGCAGTATTTT. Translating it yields CASVWGGRTDTQYF.

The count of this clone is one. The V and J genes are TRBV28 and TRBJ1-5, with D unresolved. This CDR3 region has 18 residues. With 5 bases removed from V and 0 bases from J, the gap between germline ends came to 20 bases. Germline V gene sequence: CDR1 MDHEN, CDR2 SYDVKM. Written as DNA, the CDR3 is TGTGCCAGCAGTCCCCAGACACGCTGGACTTATAGCAATCAGCCCCAGCATTTT. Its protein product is CASSPQTRWTYSNQPQHF.

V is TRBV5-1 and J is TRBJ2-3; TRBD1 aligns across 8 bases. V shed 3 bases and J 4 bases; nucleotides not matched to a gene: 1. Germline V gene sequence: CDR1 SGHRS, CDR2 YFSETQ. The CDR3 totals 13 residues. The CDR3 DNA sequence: TGCGCCAGCAGCTCAGGGGGCGCAGATACGCAGTATTTT. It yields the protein CASSSGGADTQYF.

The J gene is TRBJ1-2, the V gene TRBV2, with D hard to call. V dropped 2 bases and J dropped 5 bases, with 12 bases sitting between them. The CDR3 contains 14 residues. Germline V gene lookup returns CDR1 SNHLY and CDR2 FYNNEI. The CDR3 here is CASSEIGGIYGYTF. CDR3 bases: TGTGCCAGCAGTGAAATAGGCGGGATTTATGGCTACACCTTC.

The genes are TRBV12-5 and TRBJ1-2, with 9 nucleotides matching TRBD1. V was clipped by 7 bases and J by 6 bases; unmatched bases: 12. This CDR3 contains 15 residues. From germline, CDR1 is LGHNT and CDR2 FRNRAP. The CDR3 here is CASAISRDRVDGYTF. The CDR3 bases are TGTGCTAGTGCCATCTCCCGGGACAGGGTGGATGGCTACACCTTC.

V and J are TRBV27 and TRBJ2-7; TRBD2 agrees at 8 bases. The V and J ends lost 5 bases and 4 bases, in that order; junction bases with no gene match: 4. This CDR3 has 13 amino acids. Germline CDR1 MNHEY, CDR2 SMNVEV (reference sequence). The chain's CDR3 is CASSRTGGYEQYF. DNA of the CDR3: TGTGCCAGCAGTCGGACGGGGGGGTACGAGCAGTACTTC.

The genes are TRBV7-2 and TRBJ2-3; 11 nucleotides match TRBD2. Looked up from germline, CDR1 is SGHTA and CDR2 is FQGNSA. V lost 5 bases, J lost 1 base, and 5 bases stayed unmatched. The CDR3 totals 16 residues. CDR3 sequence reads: CASSLLAGGRTDTQYF. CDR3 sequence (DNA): TGTGCCAGCAGCCTCCTAGCGGGGGGTCGCACAGATACGCAGTATTTT.

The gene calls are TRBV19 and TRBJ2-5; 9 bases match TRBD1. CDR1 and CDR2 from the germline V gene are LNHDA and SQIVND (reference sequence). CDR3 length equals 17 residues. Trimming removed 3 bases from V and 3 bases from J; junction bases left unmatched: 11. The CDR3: CASSMGSLGQGKETQYF. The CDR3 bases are TGTGCCAGTAGTATGGGTTCCTTGGGACAGGGAAAAGAGACCCAGTACTTC.

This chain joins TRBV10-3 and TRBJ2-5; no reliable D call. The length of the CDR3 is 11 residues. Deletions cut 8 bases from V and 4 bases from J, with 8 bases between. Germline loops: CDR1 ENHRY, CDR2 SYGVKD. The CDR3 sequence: CAISTGETQYF. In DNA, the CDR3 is TGTGCCATCTCAACCGGAGAGACCCAGTACTTC.

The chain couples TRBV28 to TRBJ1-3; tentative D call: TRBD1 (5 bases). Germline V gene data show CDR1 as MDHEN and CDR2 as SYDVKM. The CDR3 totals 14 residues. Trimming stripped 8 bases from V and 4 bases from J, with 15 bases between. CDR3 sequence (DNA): TGTGCCAGCCAACACGGGGGAACCGGAAACACCATATATTTT. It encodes CASQHGGTGNTIYF.

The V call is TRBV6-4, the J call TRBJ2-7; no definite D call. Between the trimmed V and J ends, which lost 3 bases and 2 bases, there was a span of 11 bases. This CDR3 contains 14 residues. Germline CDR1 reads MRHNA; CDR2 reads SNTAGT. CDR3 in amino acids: CASSEAGEPYEQYF. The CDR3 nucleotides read TGTGCCAGCAGTGAGGCAGGAGAACCCTACGAGCAGTACTTC.

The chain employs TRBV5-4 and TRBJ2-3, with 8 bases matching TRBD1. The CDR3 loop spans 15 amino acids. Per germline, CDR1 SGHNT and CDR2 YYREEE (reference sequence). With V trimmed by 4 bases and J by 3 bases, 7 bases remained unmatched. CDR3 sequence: CASSRSGGGTDTQYF. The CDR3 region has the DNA TGTGCCAGCAGCCGTTCAGGGGGCGGGACAGATACGCAGTATTTT.

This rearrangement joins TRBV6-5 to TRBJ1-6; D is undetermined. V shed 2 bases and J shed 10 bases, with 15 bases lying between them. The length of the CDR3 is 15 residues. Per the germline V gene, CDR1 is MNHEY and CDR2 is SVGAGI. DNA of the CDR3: TGTGCCAGCAGTTACCTCACTCGAGGACTCTCACCCCTCCACTTT. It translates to CASSYLTRGLSPLHF.

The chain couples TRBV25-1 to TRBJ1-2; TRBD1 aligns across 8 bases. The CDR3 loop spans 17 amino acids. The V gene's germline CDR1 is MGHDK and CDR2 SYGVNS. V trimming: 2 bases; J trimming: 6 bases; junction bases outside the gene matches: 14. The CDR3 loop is CASSESGSLQGADGYTF. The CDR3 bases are TGTGCCAGCAGTGAAAGTGGGTCCCTTCAGGGGGCGGATGGCTACACCTTC.

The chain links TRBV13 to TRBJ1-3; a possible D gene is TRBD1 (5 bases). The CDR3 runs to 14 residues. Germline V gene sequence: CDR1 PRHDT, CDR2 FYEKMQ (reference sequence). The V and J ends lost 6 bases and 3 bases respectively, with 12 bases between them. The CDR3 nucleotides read TGTGCCAGCAGGGCGGGGGTCGATGGAAACACCATATATTTT. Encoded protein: CASRAGVDGNTIYF. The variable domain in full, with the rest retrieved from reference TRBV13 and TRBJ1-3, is AAGVIQSPRHLIKEKRETATLKCYPIPRHDTVYWYQQGPGQDPQFLISFYEKMQSDKGSIPDRFSAQQFSDYHSELNMSSLELGDSALYFCASRAGVDGNTIYFGEGSWLTVV.

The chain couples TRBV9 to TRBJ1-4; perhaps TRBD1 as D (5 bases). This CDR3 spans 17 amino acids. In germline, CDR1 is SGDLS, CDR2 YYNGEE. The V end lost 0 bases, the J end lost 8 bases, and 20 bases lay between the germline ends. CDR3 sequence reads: CASSVGSGGPSSEKLFF. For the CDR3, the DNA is TGTGCCAGCAGCGTAGGGTCGGGGGGACCGAGCAGCGAAAAACTGTTTTTT.

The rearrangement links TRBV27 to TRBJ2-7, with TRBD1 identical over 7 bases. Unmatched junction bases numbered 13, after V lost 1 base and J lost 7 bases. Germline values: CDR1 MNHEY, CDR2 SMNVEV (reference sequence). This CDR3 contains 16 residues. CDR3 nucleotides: TGTGCCAGCAGTTTATTAAGACAGGGTAGGTCTACGGAGCAGTACTTC. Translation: CASSLLRQGRSTEQYF.

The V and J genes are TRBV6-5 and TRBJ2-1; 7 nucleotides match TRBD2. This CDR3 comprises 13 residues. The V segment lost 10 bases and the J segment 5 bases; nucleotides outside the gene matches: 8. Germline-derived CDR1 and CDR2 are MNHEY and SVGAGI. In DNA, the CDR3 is TGTGCCACCCTATGGGGGGGTAACAATGAGCAGTTCTTC. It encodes CATLWGGNNEQFF.

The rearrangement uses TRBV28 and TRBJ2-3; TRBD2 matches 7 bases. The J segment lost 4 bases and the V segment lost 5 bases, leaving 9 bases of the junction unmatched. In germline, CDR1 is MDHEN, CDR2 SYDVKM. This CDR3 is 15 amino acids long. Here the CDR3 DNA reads TGTGCCAGCAGTCCCCGAGGACTAGTCCCAGATACGCAGTATTTT. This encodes CASSPRGLVPDTQYF.

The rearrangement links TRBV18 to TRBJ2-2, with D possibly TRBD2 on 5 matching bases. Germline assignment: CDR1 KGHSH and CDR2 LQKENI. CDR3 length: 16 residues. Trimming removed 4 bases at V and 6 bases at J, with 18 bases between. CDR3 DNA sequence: TGTGCCAGCTCACTGGGCACAGCTCGGCGGGCCGGGGAGCTGTTTTTT. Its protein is CASSLGTARRAGELFF.

The DNA of the CDR3 is TGTGCCAGCAGTGGGAACAGGGCTGGCTACACCTTC. Translated, it gives CASSGNRAGYTF. This rearrangement joins TRBV27 to TRBJ1-2; a possible D gene is TRBD1 (6 bases). V shed 5 bases and J shed 7 bases, with 11 bases lying between them. This CDR3 is 12 amino acids long. The germline V gene has CDR1 MNHEY and CDR2 SMNVEV (reference sequence).

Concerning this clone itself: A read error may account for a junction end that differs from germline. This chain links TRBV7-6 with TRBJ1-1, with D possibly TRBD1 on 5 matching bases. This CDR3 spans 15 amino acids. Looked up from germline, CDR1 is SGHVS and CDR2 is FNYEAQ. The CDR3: CASSLSPRANPEAFF. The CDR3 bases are TGTGCCAGCAGCTTAAGTCCCAGGGCGAACCCTGAAGCTTTCTTT.

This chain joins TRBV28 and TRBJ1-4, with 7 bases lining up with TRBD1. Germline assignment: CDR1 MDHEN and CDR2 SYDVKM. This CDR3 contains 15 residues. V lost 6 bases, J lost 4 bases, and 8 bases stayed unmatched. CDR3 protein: CASSGQDRNNEKLFF. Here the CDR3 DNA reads TGTGCCAGCAGCGGGCAGGACAGGAATAATGAAAAACTGTTTTTT.

The CDR3 DNA follows: TGTGCCAGCAGCTTTACAGGACGAGATTATGGCTACACCTTC. Amino acid sequence: CASSFTGRDYGYTF. The chain uses TRBV7-9 and TRBJ1-2; maybe TRBD1 (5 bases). Germline-derived CDR1 and CDR2 are SEHNR and FQNEAQ (reference sequence). The CDR3 covers 14 residues. Trimming removed 3 bases from V and 5 bases from J, with 13 bases in between.

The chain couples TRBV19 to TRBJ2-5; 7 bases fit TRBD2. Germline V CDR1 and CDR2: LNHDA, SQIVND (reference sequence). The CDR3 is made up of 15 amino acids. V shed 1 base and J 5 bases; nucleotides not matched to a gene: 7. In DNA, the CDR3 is TGTGCCAGTAGTATAGGGGGGAGGGGTAAGGAGACCCAGTACTTC. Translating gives CASSIGGRGKETQYF.